This TCR beta chain was identified in a study of T cells after yellow fever vaccination. CDR1 and CDR2 from the germline V gene are SGHRS and YFSETQ. The CDR3 is 13 residues long. The ends were cut back, 2 bases at V and 5 bases at J, with 11 bases in the middle. Remarks on this clonotype: One base away lies a much larger clone, so this may be a sequencing read error.

TCRdb analysed the 5' RACE reads with MiXCR anew, one entry per CDR3 protein. Of about 220,000 distinct CDR3 sequences detected, around 3.1% appear once; the ten largest clones hold 3.2%. Sequences were derived from CD4+ T cells sorted from PBMCs, sampled 10 days after the yellow fever booster vaccination. The J gene is TRBJ2-7, the V gene TRBV5-1; no clear D gene. The receptor's source is a man aged 18 to 30 who received the YFV17D yellow fever vaccine. CDR3: CASSLRQENEQYF. In DNA form, the CDR3 reads TGCGCCAGCAGCTTACGGCAGGAGAACGAGCAGTACTTC.